The clone carrying this T cell receptor (beta chain) was found many times. Its specificity is unknown. This CDR3 is 18 amino acids long. With V trimmed by 1 base and J by 4 bases, 14 bases remained unmatched. Germline V lookup: CDR1 SGHVS, CDR2 FQNEAQ. The time point was: sample taken at primary tumor resection. This entry comes from a study of spatial heterogeneity in lung cancer. Broader study findings: It was found that expanded intratumoral alpha and beta TCR counts tracked tumor mutation counts.

TCRdb re-called the 5' RACE reads through MiXCR, storing one row per CDR3 protein. The sample includes around 7,900 distinct CDR3 sequences, 11% to 15% seen only once; the top ten take 9%. The input for sequencing was lung tumor tissue, taken at surgery. The clonotype originates from a female donor with early-stage non-small cell lung cancer. The genes are TRBV7-8 and TRBJ1-2; 8 bases match TRBD1. This CDR3 reads CASSLGKHRTGRSYGYTF. The CDR3 region has the DNA TGTGCCAGCAGCTTAGGCAAACATAGGACAGGGCGGAGCTATGGCTACACCTTC. Filled out from reference TRBV7-8 and TRBJ1-2, the complete variable domain reads GAGVSQSPRYKVAKRGQDVALRCDPISGHVSLFWYQQALGQGPEFLTYFQNEAQLDKSGLPSDRFFAERPEGSVSTLKIQRTQQEDSAVYLCASSLGKHRTGRSYGYTFGSGTRLTVV.